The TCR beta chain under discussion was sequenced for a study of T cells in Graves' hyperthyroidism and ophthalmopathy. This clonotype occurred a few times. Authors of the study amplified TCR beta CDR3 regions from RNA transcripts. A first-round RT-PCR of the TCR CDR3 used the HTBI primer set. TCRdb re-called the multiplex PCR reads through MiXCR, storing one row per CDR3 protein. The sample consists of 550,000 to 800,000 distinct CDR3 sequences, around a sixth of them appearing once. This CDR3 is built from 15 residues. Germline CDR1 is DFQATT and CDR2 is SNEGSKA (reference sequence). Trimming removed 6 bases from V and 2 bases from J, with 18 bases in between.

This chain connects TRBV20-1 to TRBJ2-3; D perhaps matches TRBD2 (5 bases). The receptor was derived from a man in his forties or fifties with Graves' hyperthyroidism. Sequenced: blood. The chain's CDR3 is CSAQIPGEITDTQYF. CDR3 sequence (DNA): TGCAGTGCCCAGATTCCCGGGGAGATCACAGATACGCAGTATTTT.